These 20 T cell receptor beta chains were all obtained from the same sample, sequenced in a study of glioma-infiltrating T cells after dendritic cell vaccination. TCRdb keeps only in-frame clones here, not all; method: immunoSEQ multiplex PCR. The repertoire holds approximately 82,000 clones, with 85% to 90% as singletons. Material: blood, obtained before dendritic cell vaccination. All receptors come from a human donor with glioblastoma.

The chain combines TRBV10-3 with TRBJ2-7; weak D call: TRBD1 (6 bases). This CDR3 comprises 13 residues. In germline, CDR1 is ENHRY, CDR2 SYGVKD. Trimming left V 3 bases short and J 6 bases short, with 12 bases between. CDR3 DNA sequence: TGTGCCATCAGTGACCCCACAGGGACCGAGCAGTACTTC. Encoded protein: CAISDPTGTEQYF.

This clone was seen just once. J is TRBJ1-1 and V is TRBV5-1; D possibly corresponds to TRBD1 (5 bases). V was clipped by 0 bases and J by 4 bases, with 7 bases between them. The germline V gene encodes CDR1 SGHRS and CDR2 YFSETQ. The CDR3 loop spans 13 amino acids. CDR3 sequence (DNA): TGCGCCAGCAGCTTGGGACAGACCACTGAAGCTTTCTTT. Amino acid sequence: CASSLGQTTEAFF.

This clone turned up a few times. This sequence joins TRBV30 and TRBJ1-5; no clear D gene. From germline, CDR1 is GTSNPN and CDR2 SVGIG (reference sequence). The CDR3 is 14 residues long. With 0 bases removed from V and 1 base from J, the gap between germline ends came to 7 bases. The CDR3 DNA follows: TGTGCCTGGAGTGTACTCGGGAGCAATCAGCCCCAGCATTTT. This gives the protein CAWSVLGSNQPQHF.

The genes are TRBV2 and TRBJ1-5; D may be TRBD1 (5 bases). Germline V gene data show CDR1 as SNHLY and CDR2 as FYNNEI. The germline V and J ends were trimmed by 3 bases and 4 bases, with 10 bases remaining between them. This CDR3 region has 14 residues. The CDR3 DNA is TGTGCCAGCAGTGACACAGGCCTGAATCAGCCCCAGCATTTT. Translation gives CASSDTGLNQPQHF.

The V call is TRBV28, the J call TRBJ2-2, with 10 bases fitting TRBD2. J gave up 1 base and V 5 bases, and 1 base lay outside the gene matches. The CDR3 length is 15 residues. Germline loops: CDR1 MDHEN, CDR2 SYDVKM. The CDR3: CASSGLAENTGELFF. In DNA, the CDR3 is TGTGCCAGCAGTGGACTAGCGGAGAACACCGGGGAGCTGTTTTTT.

This chain links TRBV7-2 with TRBJ1-4; 10 bases fit TRBD1. Germline CDR1 and CDR2: SGHTA and FQGNSA. The V gene end was trimmed by 1 base and the J gene end by 3 bases; junction bases not matched to a gene: 5. This CDR3 has 17 amino acids. CDR3 amino acids: CASSLGQGAAANEKLFF. The CDR3 DNA reads as TGTGCCAGCAGCTTAGGACAGGGGGCGGCGGCTAATGAAAAACTGTTTTTT.

The rearrangement joins TRBV2 to TRBJ2-2; TRBD2 agrees at 13 bases. The CDR3 contains 15 residues. The J segment lost 6 bases and the V segment lost 7 bases, leaving 5 bases of the junction unmatched. CDR1 SNHLY and CDR2 FYNNEI come from the germline V gene. This chain's CDR3 is CASTRTSGSAGELFF. The CDR3 bases are TGTGCCAGCACCCGGACTAGCGGGAGTGCCGGGGAGCTGTTTTTT.

The table lists this clone with a count of one. The rearrangement joins TRBV27 to TRBJ2-5; possible D gene TRBD1, 8 bases. This CDR3 has 14 residues. CDR1 MNHEY and CDR2 SMNVEV come from the germline V gene (reference sequence). Trimming stripped 7 bases from V and 4 bases from J, with 16 bases between. CDR3 residues: CASKTGEGGETQYF. In nucleotides, the CDR3 is TGTGCCAGCAAGACAGGGGAGGGGGGAGAGACCCAGTACTTC.

The V gene is TRBV7-2, the J gene TRBJ2-7; maybe TRBD1 (5 bases). The V gene lost 5 bases and the J gene lost 5 bases, with 13 bases spanning the gap. The CDR3 extends over 13 amino acids. Looked up from germline, CDR1 is SGHTA and CDR2 is FQGNSA. CDR3 sequence reads: CASSGRRVDEQYF. The CDR3 coding sequence is TGTGCCAGCAGCGGACGCAGGGTAGACGAGCAGTACTTC.

V is TRBV7-6 and J is TRBJ2-5; 11 nucleotides line up with TRBD1. CDR1 and CDR2 (germline): SGHVS, FNYEAQ. There are 21 residues in the CDR3. After removal of 2 bases from V and 5 bases from J, the junction contained 22 bases not matched to a gene. The CDR3 spells CASSLPDYLSRDRGDGETQYF. CDR3 bases: TGTGCCAGCAGCTTACCCGATTACCTGTCCCGGGACAGGGGGGACGGCGAGACCCAGTACTTC.

V and J are TRBV19 and TRBJ1-2; 7 nucleotides match TRBD1. The CDR3 extends over 14 amino acids. V lost 5 bases, J lost 5 bases, and 8 bases stayed unmatched. Looked up from germline, CDR1 is LNHDA and CDR2 is SQIVND (reference sequence). The CDR3 nucleotides read TGTGCCAGTAGTGCCGACAGGGTTGCATATGGCTACACCTTC. Translation gives CASSADRVAYGYTF. Variable domain in full (rest from reference TRBV19 and TRBJ1-2): DGGITQSPKYLFRKEGQNVTLSCEQNLNHDAMYWYRQDPGQGLRLIYYSQIVNDFQKGDIAEGYSVSREKKESFPLTVTSAQKNPTAFYLCASSADRVAYGYTFGSGTRLTVV.

This clone was counted a single time. V and J are TRBV5-4 and TRBJ2-7, with D perhaps matching TRBD2 (7 bases). The CDR3 loop spans 13 amino acids. Trimming pared 1 base from V and 5 bases from J, leaving 10 bases between. From germline, CDR1 is SGHNT and CDR2 YYREEE (reference sequence). This CDR3 reads CASSLQGGDEQYF. For the CDR3, the DNA is TGTGCCAGCAGCTTGCAAGGGGGGGACGAGCAGTACTTC. The full variable domain, completed using reference TRBV5-4 and TRBJ2-7, is ETGVTQSPTHLIKTRGQQVTLRCSSQSGHNTVSWYQQALGQGPQFIFQYYREEENGRGNFPPRFSGLQFPNYSSELNVNALELDDSALYLCASSLQGGDEQYFGPGTRLTVT.

The V and J genes are TRBV5-4 and TRBJ1-1; TRBD1 aligns across 7 bases. The CDR3 contains 14 residues. Germline V gene data show CDR1 as SGHNT and CDR2 as YYREEE (reference sequence). V shed 3 bases, J shed 1 base, and the junction held 3 bases outside the gene matches. CDR3 nucleotide sequence: TGTGCCAGCAGCTCGGGACAGTCGAACACTGAAGCTTTCTTT. Its protein is CASSSGQSNTEAFF.

The CDR3 DNA sequence: TGTGCCAGCTCACCACCGGCGACCCCTACGGGAGGCTACACCTTC. Translating it yields CASSPPATPTGGYTF. The chain couples TRBV18 to TRBJ1-2, with D unclear. Trimming pared 0 bases from V and 8 bases from J, leaving 16 bases between. CDR3 length: 15 amino acids. In germline, CDR1 is KGHSH, CDR2 LQKENI.

This clone occurred once. The V and J genes are TRBV19 and TRBJ1-1; D not resolved. Germline CDR1 and CDR2: LNHDA and SQIVND (reference sequence). The V and J ends lost 2 bases and 1 base respectively, with 5 bases between them. This CDR3 has 13 residues. The CDR3 here is CASSITRNTEAFF. CDR3 sequence (DNA): TGTGCCAGTAGTATAACCAGGAACACTGAAGCTTTCTTT. Full variable domain (remainder filled in from reference TRBV19 and TRBJ1-1): DGGITQSPKYLFRKEGQNVTLSCEQNLNHDAMYWYRQDPGQGLRLIYYSQIVNDFQKGDIAEGYSVSREKKESFPLTVTSAQKNPTAFYLCASSITRNTEAFFGQGTRLTVV.

The chain carries TRBV4-2 and TRBJ2-5, with 8 positions matching TRBD2. Germline loops: CDR1 LGHNA, CDR2 YNFKEQ. The J segment lost 3 bases and the V segment lost 2 bases, leaving 2 bases of the junction unmatched. This CDR3 comprises 14 residues. This CDR3 is CASSQRGGEETQYF. CDR3 coding DNA: TGTGCCAGCAGCCAACGGGGGGGGGAAGAGACCCAGTACTTC.

The chain couples TRBV9 to TRBJ2-3, with 9 bases lining up with TRBD1. Per germline, CDR1 SGDLS and CDR2 YYNGEE. V lost 6 bases, J lost 4 bases, and 9 bases stayed unmatched. The CDR3 length is 15 residues. In DNA, the CDR3 is TGTGCCAGCACCCCGCGGGACAGGGTTGCAGATACGCAGTATTTT. Translation: CASTPRDRVADTQYF.

The DNA for the CDR3 is TGTGCCAGCAGCTTAGAGAAGGCTAGAGCTACGGATGAGCAGTTCTTC. It is translated as CASSLEKARATDEQFF. V usage is TRBV7-9 and J usage is TRBJ2-1, with D unclear. V lost 1 base to trimming and J lost 8 bases, with 18 bases between them. Per the germline V gene, CDR1 is SEHNR and CDR2 is FQNEAQ (reference sequence). The CDR3 has 16 amino acids.

The rearrangement joins TRBV19 to TRBJ1-6, with D possibly matching TRBD1 (5 bases). The CDR3 contains 14 residues. V was pared by 6 bases and J by 7 bases, with 13 bases between. CDR1 and CDR2 from the germline V gene are LNHDA and SQIVND (reference sequence). CDR3 sequence (DNA): TGTGCCAGTAGCTCTCAGGGAAGGAATTCACCCCTCCACTTT. It encodes CASSSQGRNSPLHF. Combining the CDR3 with reference TRBV19 and TRBJ1-6 gives the whole variable domain DGGITQSPKYLFRKEGQNVTLSCEQNLNHDAMYWYRQDPGQGLRLIYYSQIVNDFQKGDIAEGYSVSREKKESFPLTVTSAQKNPTAFYLCASSSQGRNSPLHFGNGTRLTVT.

The CDR3 DNA is TGTGCCAGCAGCTTCCTAGCGGGCGAGGGGGAGCAGTTCTTC. It specifies CASSFLAGEGEQFF. J is TRBJ2-1 and V is TRBV7-3, with 8 positions matching TRBD2. J gave up 10 bases and V 3 bases, and 8 bases lay outside the gene matches. CDR1 SGHTA and CDR2 FQGTGA come from the germline V gene. This CDR3 comprises 14 residues.